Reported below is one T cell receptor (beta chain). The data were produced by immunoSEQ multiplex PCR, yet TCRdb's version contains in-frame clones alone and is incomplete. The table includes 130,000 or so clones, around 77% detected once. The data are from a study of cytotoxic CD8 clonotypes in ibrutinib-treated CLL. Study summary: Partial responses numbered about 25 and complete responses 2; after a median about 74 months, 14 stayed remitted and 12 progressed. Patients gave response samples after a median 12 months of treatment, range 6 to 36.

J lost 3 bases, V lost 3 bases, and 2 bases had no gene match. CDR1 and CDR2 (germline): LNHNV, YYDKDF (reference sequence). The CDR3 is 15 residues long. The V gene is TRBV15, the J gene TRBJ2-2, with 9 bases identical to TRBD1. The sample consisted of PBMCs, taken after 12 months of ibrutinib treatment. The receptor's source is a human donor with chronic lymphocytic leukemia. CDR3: CATSSGTGYTGELFF. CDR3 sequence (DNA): TGTGCCACCAGCAGCGGGACAGGGTACACCGGGGAGCTGTTTTTT.